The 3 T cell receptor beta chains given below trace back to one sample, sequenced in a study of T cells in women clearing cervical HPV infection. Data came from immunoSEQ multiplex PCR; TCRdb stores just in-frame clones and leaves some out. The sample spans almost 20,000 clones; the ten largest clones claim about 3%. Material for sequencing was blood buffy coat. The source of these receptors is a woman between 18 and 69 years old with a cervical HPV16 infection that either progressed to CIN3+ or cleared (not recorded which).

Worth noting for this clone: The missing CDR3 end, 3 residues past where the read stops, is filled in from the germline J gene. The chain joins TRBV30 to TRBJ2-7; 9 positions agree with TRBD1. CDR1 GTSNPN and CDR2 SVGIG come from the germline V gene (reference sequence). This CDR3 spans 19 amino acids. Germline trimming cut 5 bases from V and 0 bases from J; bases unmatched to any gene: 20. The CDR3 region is CAWGRPGTGYSSRSYEQYF. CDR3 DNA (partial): TGTGCCTGGGGGAGACCCGGGACAGGGTACTCGTCCCGCTCCTACGAG.

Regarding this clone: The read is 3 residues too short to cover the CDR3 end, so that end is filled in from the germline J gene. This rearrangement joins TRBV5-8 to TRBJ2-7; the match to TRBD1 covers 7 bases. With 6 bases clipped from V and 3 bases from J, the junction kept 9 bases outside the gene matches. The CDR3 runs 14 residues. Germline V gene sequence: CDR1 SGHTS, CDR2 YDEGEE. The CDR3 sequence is CASILGTVLYEQYF. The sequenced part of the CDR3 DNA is TGTGCCAGCATCCTTGGGACAGTTCTCTACGAG.

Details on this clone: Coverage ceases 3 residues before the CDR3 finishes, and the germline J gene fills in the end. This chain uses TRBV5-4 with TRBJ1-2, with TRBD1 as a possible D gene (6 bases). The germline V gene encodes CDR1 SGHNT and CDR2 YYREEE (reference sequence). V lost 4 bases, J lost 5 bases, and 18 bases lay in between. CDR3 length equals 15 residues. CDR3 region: CASSQAGGPTYGYTF. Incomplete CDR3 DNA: TGTGCCAGCAGCCAGGCTGGGGGCCCCACATATGGC.